The next 21 T cell receptor beta chains were all read from a single sample in a study of blood T cell repertoires in COVID-19 (dated by TCRdb to 2018 to 2021). The library was obtained by the immunoSEQ multiplex PCR assay. TCRdb holds this immuneACCESS table with in-frame rearrangements only. Some clones are missing; in checked studies, unresolved V genes explain under half, and the rest has no known cause. For this sample there are some 330,000 clones; 88% appear just once. The top ten clonotypes cover over 4.5% of the sample. Sequences were obtained from PBMCs or T cells enriched from blood (not recorded which). The receptors originated from a man younger than 45 who had recovered from COVID-19.

This chain uses TRBV9 with TRBJ2-5; 7 nucleotides agree with TRBD1. Germline trimming cut 0 bases from V and 4 bases from J; bases unmatched to any gene: 3. Germline CDR1 reads SGDLS; CDR2 reads YYNGEE. This CDR3 spans 14 amino acids. The CDR3 region has the DNA TGTGCCAGCAGCGTAGTAGGGGGCGCAGAGACCCAGTACTTC. Translated, it gives CASSVVGGAETQYF.

As regards this clone: The sample holds other DNA sequences that translate to the same CDR3. The V call is TRBV7-9, the J call TRBJ1-5; 11 bases line up with TRBD1. Germline CDR1 and CDR2: SEHNR and FQNEAQ (reference sequence). There are 15 residues in the CDR3. With V trimmed by 5 bases and J by 4 bases, 4 bases remained unmatched. CDR3 residues: CASSLGTGGNQPQHF. The CDR3, as DNA: TGTGCCAGCAGCCTCGGGACAGGGGGGAATCAGCCCCAGCATTTT.

This sequence joins TRBV5-1 and TRBJ1-1, with TRBD1 matching 7 bases. This CDR3 is 15 amino acids long. The trim removed 6 bases at V and 1 base at J, leaving 9 bases unmatched. Germline V gene data show CDR1 as SGHRS and CDR2 as YFSETQ. For the CDR3, the DNA is TGCGCCAGCAAAATTAATTGGGACAGGAACACTGAAGCTTTCTTT. Residues: CASKINWDRNTEAFF.

The V call is TRBV10-2, the J call TRBJ1-6, with D perhaps matching TRBD1 (6 bases). This CDR3 is built from 16 residues. The V and J ends lost 6 bases and 0 bases respectively, with 12 bases between them. From germline, CDR1 is WSHSY and CDR2 SAAADI. The CDR3 nucleotides are TGCGCCAGCAGCCTACAGGGAAGCTCCTATAATTCACCCCTCCACTTT. Its translation: CASSLQGSSYNSPLHF.

The chain joins TRBV5-1 to TRBJ2-2; D gene uncertain. Deletions cut 4 bases from V and 8 bases from J, with 18 bases between. This CDR3 has 15 residues. CDR1 is SGHRS and CDR2 is YFSETQ in the germline V gene. CDR3: CASSPPDDFGGELFF. Written as DNA, the CDR3 is TGCGCCAGCAGCCCACCCGACGACTTTGGGGGGGAGCTGTTTTTT.

J is TRBJ2-2 and V is TRBV9; TRBD2 aligns across 11 bases. Germline lookup yields CDR1 SGDLS and CDR2 YYNGEE. There are 16 residues in the CDR3. With V trimmed by 4 bases and J by 7 bases, 9 bases remained unmatched. Here the CDR3 reads CASSPRTSGYGGELFF. The CDR3 DNA reads as TGTGCCAGCAGCCCGAGGACTAGCGGGTATGGCGGGGAGCTGTTTTTT.

This clone was seen a single time. The genes are TRBV7-9 and TRBJ2-4; D is ambiguous. The V end lost 1 base, the J end lost 0 bases, and 4 bases lay between the germline ends. Germline V gene sequence: CDR1 SEHNR, CDR2 FQNEAQ (reference sequence). CDR3 size: 14 residues. DNA for the CDR3: TGTGCCAGCAGCTTAGGAGGAGCCAAAAACATTCAGTACTTC. This sequence encodes CASSLGGAKNIQYF.

Only a few counts were recorded for this clone. Other nucleotide sequences from this sample produce the same CDR3. This chain joins TRBV29-1 and TRBJ2-2, with a possible D match to TRBD2 (5 bases). V was clipped by 0 bases and J by 6 bases, with 5 bases between them. CDR3 size: 12 residues. The germline CDR1 and CDR2 sequences are SQVTM and ANQGSEA. Here the CDR3 DNA reads TGCAGCGTTGAAGAGGAGGCCGGGGAGCTGTTTTTT. Translated, it gives CSVEEEAGELFF.

The rearrangement joins TRBV4-1 to TRBJ1-2; TRBD1 might be the D (5 bases). CDR1 is MGHRA and CDR2 is YSYEKL in the germline V gene. Between the trimmed V and J ends, which lost 0 bases and 9 bases, there was a span of 14 bases. The CDR3 spans 14 residues. CDR3 sequence reads: CASSQDRGKSSYTF. In DNA, the CDR3 is TGCGCCAGCAGCCAAGATAGGGGTAAGAGCAGCTACACCTTC.

This chain uses TRBV6-2 or TRBV6-3 with TRBJ1-4; no clear D. The CDR3 runs to 12 residues. Germline values: CDR1 MNHEY, CDR2 SVGEGT. V lost 6 bases and J lost 10, with 12 bases in between. The CDR3 loop is CASSASIRKLFF. For the CDR3, the DNA is TGTGCCAGCAGCGCGAGCATCCGAAAACTGTTTTTT.

The chain uses TRBV28 and TRBJ1-6, with D unresolved. CDR1 is MDHEN, CDR2 SYDVKM, per germline. V lost 3 bases and J 7 bases, leaving 4 bases between the germline ends. This CDR3 comprises 12 residues. The CDR3 DNA reads TGTGCCAGCAGTTTGGCAAATTCACCCCTCCACTTT. This encodes CASSLANSPLHF.

The V and J genes are TRBV5-1 and TRBJ2-3; perhaps TRBD1 as D (5 bases). The CDR3 is 15 amino acids. Germline values: CDR1 SGHRS, CDR2 YFSETQ. V lost 0 bases, J lost 0 bases, and 8 bases lay in between. The CDR3 here is CASSLVPGSTDTQYF. CDR3 nucleotide sequence: TGCGCCAGCAGCTTGGTTCCAGGGAGCACAGATACGCAGTATTTT.

A word on this clone: A read error may produce the germline difference seen at one junction end. The chain couples TRBV5-5 to TRBJ1-2; 9 bases match TRBD1. This CDR3 is built from 15 residues. Germline V gene lookup returns CDR1 SGHKS and CDR2 YYEKEE (reference sequence). The CDR3, as DNA: TGTGCCAGCAGGTTGGGACAGGGCGTGGGCTATGGCTACACCTTC. This sequence encodes CASRLGQGVGYGYTF.

A single count supports this clone. V is TRBV30 and J is TRBJ1-2; D is ambiguous. The germline V gene encodes CDR1 GTSNPN and CDR2 SVGIG (reference sequence). CDR3 length: 14 residues. V lost 2 bases and J 8 bases, leaving 18 bases between the germline ends. The CDR3 loop is CAWSPAWAAGGYTF. In nucleotides, the CDR3 is TGTGCCTGGAGTCCCGCCTGGGCAGCGGGGGGCTACACCTTC.

The V call is TRBV6-5, the J call TRBJ2-3, with D possibly TRBD2 on 5 matching bases. The CDR3 runs 13 residues. Germline V gene sequence: CDR1 MNHEY, CDR2 SVGAGI. V lost 8 bases to trimming and J lost 3 bases, with 12 bases between them. The CDR3 spells CASGRLLTDTQYF. The CDR3 DNA sequence: TGTGCCAGCGGAAGACTATTAACAGATACGCAGTATTTT.

The chain combines TRBV28 with TRBJ2-2, with D tentatively TRBD2 (6 bases). The CDR3 totals 15 residues. Trimming stripped 6 bases from V and 8 bases from J, with 19 bases between. CDR1 MDHEN and CDR2 SYDVKM come from the germline V gene. The CDR3 loop is CASSSPRDFQGELFF. The DNA for the CDR3 is TGTGCCAGCAGCAGTCCCCGGGACTTTCAAGGGGAGCTGTTTTTT.

CDR3 loop: CASSYPLAGGPEEQFF. In nucleotides, the CDR3 is TGTGCCAGCAGTTATCCCCTAGCGGGGGGGCCAGAAGAGCAGTTCTTC. The rearrangement uses TRBV6-6 and TRBJ2-1, with 12 bases aligning to TRBD2. Per the germline V gene, CDR1 is MNHNY and CDR2 is SVGAGI (reference sequence). This CDR3 spans 16 amino acids. Germline trimming cut 3 bases from V and 10 bases from J; bases unmatched to any gene: 10.

The chain carries TRBV10-3 and TRBJ2-2, with TRBD2 matching over 8 bases. The germline V gene encodes CDR1 ENHRY and CDR2 SYGVKD. This CDR3 has 18 amino acids. V trimming: 8 bases; J trimming: 1 base; junction bases outside the gene matches: 15. The CDR3 sequence is CAIFGGSGISVNTGELFF. The CDR3 region has the DNA TGTGCCATCTTTGGAGGTAGCGGGATATCAGTGAACACCGGGGAGCTGTTTTTT.

The chain links TRBV30 to TRBJ2-7; 9 positions match TRBD1. Losses at the gene ends were 5 bases for V and 1 base for J; bases not matched to a gene: 0. Germline V gene lookup returns CDR1 GTSNPN and CDR2 SVGIG (reference sequence). This CDR3 region has 12 residues. CDR3 region: CAWGTGSYEQYF. The CDR3 bases are TGTGCCTGGGGGACAGGGTCCTACGAGCAGTACTTC.

This rearrangement joins TRBV12-5 to TRBJ2-5, with 9 bases that match TRBD1. Per the germline V gene, CDR1 is LGHNT and CDR2 is FRNRAP. With 4 bases clipped from V and 3 bases from J, the junction kept 3 bases outside the gene matches. The CDR3 runs to 14 residues. The CDR3 DNA follows: TGTGCTAGTGGTTGGGGACAGGGCGAAGAGACCCAGTACTTC. Amino acid sequence: CASGWGQGEETQYF.

This clone has a single count. This chain connects TRBV5-6 to TRBJ1-1; TRBD1 aligns across 8 bases. The junction had 4 bases not matched to a gene; V was cut back by 0 bases and J by 3 bases. This CDR3 has 15 residues. The germline V gene encodes CDR1 SGHDT and CDR2 YYEEEE. Here the CDR3 reads CASSLGRGPDTEAFF. The CDR3 DNA sequence: TGTGCCAGCAGCTTGGGCAGGGGGCCCGACACTGAAGCTTTCTTT.